In this sample, the clone carrying this TCR beta chain turned up once. The entry originates in a study of blood T cell repertoires in COVID-19. At the level of the study: The origin of the acute and convalescent COVID-19 samples was the United States, Italy and Spain. T cells, B-cell-depleted T cells, or PBMCs provided the cDNA or gDNA that served as material.

Authors' analysis steps: Amplification of reference gene primers provided the estimated nucleated cell counts. The protocol was immunoSEQ multiplex PCR, while the TCRdb copy is restricted to in-frame clones and leaves out a portion. V and J calls plus clone size are reproduced from that table; the DNA served to infer D and trimming. The data show 25,000 to 30,000 clones, 90% to 95% seen once. Germline V lookup: CDR1 MDHEN, CDR2 SYDVKM. The V end lost 6 bases, the J end lost 13 bases, and 23 bases lay between the germline ends. CDR3 length: 14 residues. The sequence derives from a woman aged 70-85 years with COVID-19, enrolled during active disease. The J gene is TRBJ2-3, the V gene TRBV28; possible D gene TRBD1, 5 bases. The specimen sequenced was peripheral blood. The CDR3 sequence is CASSPLATGTMEYF. CDR3 DNA: TGTGCCAGCAGCCCCCTTGCCACAGGCACGATGGAGTATTTT.